The present T cell receptor beta chain was sequenced within a study of molecular identifiers for immune sequencing clone quantification. Study-level background: Replicates split RNA from approximately 22,000 or 94,000 naive CD8 cells five ways, and the researchers sequenced four portions.

This CDR3 is 14 amino acids long. Per the germline V gene, CDR1 is DFQATT and CDR2 is SNEGSKA (reference sequence). MiXCR was run by TCRdb on the PCR reads, yielding one entry per CDR3 protein. The data show under 600,000 distinct CDR3 sequences, with around 23% seen just once and around 0.8% held by the top ten. Sorted cells numbering 20,000 to 1,000,000, with 10%, 30% or 50% RNA, yielded the naive CD8 libraries. Based on a CD8+CD4-CCR7+CD45RA+ profile, naive CD8 T cells were sorted. Comments on this clonotype: At one end, the junction sequence differs from germline, possibly due to a read error.

V is TRBV20-1 and J is TRBJ2-7; 10 bases line up with TRBD2. Sequenced: naive CD8+ T cells from blood, with Jurkat cell RNA spiked in. Subset indicated: FACS-sorted CD8+CD4-CCR7+CD45RA+ naive T cells. The sequence was obtained from a human donor in good health. Some libraries in this study had Jurkat cell RNA spiked in. CDR3 DNA: TGCAGTGCTAGACCGCCGGGACTAGCGAACGAGCGGTACTTC. Protein product: CSARPPGLANERYF.